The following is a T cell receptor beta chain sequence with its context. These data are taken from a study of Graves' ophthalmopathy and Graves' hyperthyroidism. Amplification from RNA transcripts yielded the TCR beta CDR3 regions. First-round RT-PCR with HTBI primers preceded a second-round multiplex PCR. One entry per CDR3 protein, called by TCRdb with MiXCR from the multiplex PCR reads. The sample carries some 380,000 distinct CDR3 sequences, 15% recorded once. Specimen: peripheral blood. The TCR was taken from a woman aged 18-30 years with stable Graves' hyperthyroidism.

The CDR3 nucleotides are TGTGCCAGCAGCTTAGCCCCGGCCCCTGGGGCCAACGTCCTGACTTTC. This encodes CASSLAPAPGANVLTF. The rearrangement uses TRBV7-2 and TRBJ2-6; the D is unclear. Germline V CDR1 and CDR2: SGHTA, FQGNSA. The V gene lost 0 bases and the J gene lost 2 bases, with 8 bases spanning the gap. The CDR3 is made up of 16 amino acids. The full variable domain, completed using reference TRBV7-2 and TRBJ2-6, is GAGVSQSPSNKVTEKGKDVELRCDPISGHTALYWYRQSLGQGLEFLIYFQGNSAPDKSGLPSDRFSAERTGGSVSTLTIQRTQQEDSAVYLCASSLAPAPGANVLTFGAGSRLTVL.